This T cell receptor (beta chain) derives from a study of OX40 agonist ivuxolimab in advanced cancers. Concerning the study at large: Ivuxolimab, which targeted the costimulatory receptor OX40 (CD134), was an agonistic, fully human IgG2 monoclonal antibody. Among the roughly 50 dose-escalation patients, about 20 had hepatocellular carcinoma, 15 or so melanoma, 9 renal cell carcinoma and 9 head and neck cancer. Prior anti-PD-1, anti-PD-L1 or anti-CTLA-4 therapy was permitted, and about 40% of dose-escalation patients had received checkpoint inhibitors. In the dose-escalation cohort, nearly 85% of patients were male, and the mean age was 60 years with a range of about 20 to 90. Peripheral TCRbeta sequencing was intended to test whether TCR sequence diversity was altered and clonal T-cell expansion was caused by ivuxolimab. Intravenous ivuxolimab was administered to patients every 2 weeks at six dose levels: 0.01, 0.1, 0.3, 1.5, 3 and 10 mg/kg. Three dose-escalation patients achieved partial responses, one with hepatocellular carcinoma and two with cutaneous melanoma. The monotherapy dose-escalation portion (N of about 50 patients) of the phase I ivuxolimab trial is reported in the paper.

Points the paper makes about the study in general: Antigen specificity was not determined for the clonally expanded peripheral T cells. Low levels of normalized T-cell clonal expansion were also shown by some nonresponding patients. Partial responders in the 0.1-3.0 mg/kg groups had among the lowest normalized peripheral clonal expansion, especially among CD8+ T cells. At doses from 0.1 to 3.0 mg/kg, clonal expansion was seen in both CD4+ and CD8+ blood T cells between baseline and week 6. After ivuxolimab, more expanded clones were found on average in CD8+ T cells than in CD4+ T cells.

Patients with autoimmune disease history or receiving systemic immunosuppression were excluded from the trial. Peripheral blood for TCR sequencing was collected from all dose cohorts at baseline, on cycle 4 day 1, and on cycle 7 day 1. The samples were taken from a phase I, first-in-human, multicenter, open-label dose-escalation trial of ivuxolimab. Adults with locally advanced or metastatic melanoma, renal cell, hepatocellular, or head and neck squamous cell carcinoma were enrolled in the trial. Before TCR sequencing, CD4+ T cells and CD8+ T cells from peripheral blood were sorted into separate populations. For sequencing of the TCRbeta CDR3 region, genomic DNA was extracted from the sorted cells. The immunoSEQ Assay was used for sequencing of TCRbeta CDR3 regions. The source is immuneACCESS, and TCRdb retained only in-frame sequences with V and J called. Part of the clones is not carried over; for the studies checked, unresolved V genes explain less than half of this, and the remainder is unexplained. Recorded for this sample are roughly 40,000 clones; approximately 91% of them occurred a single time. Roughly 13% of the sample rests with the top ten.

The CDR3 spans 15 residues, from the cysteine through the phenylalanine. Only the CDR3 DNA stays, 45 bases, in frame from base 1. Trimming removed 1 base from V and 6 bases from J, leaving 15 bases between the germline ends. The germline V gene provides CDR1 MGHRA and CDR2 YSYEKL. To note about this clone: This clone's antigen is unknown. No base-level quality is on record; no much larger clone is a single base apart.

Sequencing used CD4+ or CD8+ T cells sorted from blood, obtained in a trial of the OX40 agonist ivuxolimab. This sequence was found in an adult with an advanced solid tumor such as melanoma, head and neck, liver or kidney cancer. This chain is built from TRBV4-1 and TRBJ2-5, with TRBD2 as a weak D call on 7 bases. The DNA sequence follows: TGCGCCAGCAGCCAAGCCATCGGGGGGCGGAAGACCCAGTACTTC. It encodes CASSQAIGGRKTQYF.